This T cell receptor (beta chain) was captured in a study of control samples from healthy donors and cancer patients. Germline CDR1 reads LNHNV; CDR2 reads YYDKDF (reference sequence). CDR3 length equals 15 residues. V lost 5 bases and J lost 5, with 15 bases in between. Profiling relied on immunoSEQ multiplex PCR, and the TCRdb table lists in-frame clones only, not all of them. The data contain tens of thousands of clones, 86% of them singletons. This chain links TRBV15 with TRBJ2-2; D possibly corresponds to TRBD1 (5 bases). The TCR originated in a woman aged 45-60 years in good health. The sequenced sample was blood. CDR3 coding DNA: TGTGCCACCAGCTCTACGGACATTTGGACCGGGGAGCTGTTTTTT. Its protein is CATSSTDIWTGELFF.